Shown below are 21 T cell receptor beta chains from a single sample sequenced in a study of T cell clonality in common variable immunodeficiency (dated by TCRdb to 2013 to 2016). The library was generated by the immunoSEQ multiplex PCR assay. Not all clones reach the TCRdb copy of this immuneACCESS table, which keeps in-frame sequences only. Checked studies attribute under half of the gap to unresolved V genes and leave the rest unexplained. This sample contains about 40,000 clones, none of which is a singleton. The top ten hold less than 2.5% of the sample. Source material: peripheral blood mononuclear cells. These receptors were taken from a person between 18 and 69 years old in good health.

This clone came up many times. Sequencing ends 3 residues short of the CDR3 end; the germline J gene provides the rest. The chain couples TRBV29-1 to TRBJ1-2, with D perhaps TRBD1 (6 bases). Germline V gene sequence: CDR1 SQVTM, CDR2 ANQGSEA. V lost 2 bases to trimming and J lost 3 bases, with 10 bases between them. The CDR3 extends over 13 amino acids. The CDR3 sequence is CSVEQGPDYGYTF. Partial CDR3 DNA: TGCAGCGTTGAACAGGGGCCGGACTATGGC.

This clone was found many times. The read terminates 3 residues ahead of where the CDR3 ends, so the germline J gene completes it. The rearrangement uses TRBV20-1 and TRBJ2-2; D uncertain. V shed 3 bases and J shed 4 bases, with 9 bases lying between them. The CDR3 covers 13 residues. Germline CDR1 and CDR2: DFQATT and SNEGSKA (reference sequence). This CDR3 reads CSASIPTTGELFF. The CDR3 DNA, read in part, is TGCAGTGCTAGTATCCCTACCACCGGGGAG.

This clone has a count of ten or more. The read terminates 3 residues ahead of where the CDR3 ends, so the germline J gene completes it. The chain uses TRBV7-6 and TRBJ2-7; D unclear. CDR1 is SGHVS, CDR2 FNYEAQ, per germline. Trimming pared 1 base from V and 6 bases from J, leaving 10 bases between. This CDR3 is 13 amino acids long. The part of the CDR3 DNA that was read is TGTGCCAGCAGCTTAGATAGGGCCGGCGAG. Translation: CASSLDRAGE. The full CDR3 protein is CASSLDRAGEQYF.

This clone was seen ten or more times. The read gets to within 3 residues of the CDR3 end, and the germline J gene fills in the rest. The chain uses TRBV7-2 and TRBJ2-6, with a weak D call TRBD1 (5 bases). From germline, CDR1 is SGHTA and CDR2 FQGNSA. The CDR3 has 14 amino acids. Trimming left V 1 base short and J 4 bases short, with 5 bases between. The DNA read from the CDR3 is TGTGCCAGCAGCTTAGACAGGGGGGCCAACGTC. Translating gives CASSLDRGANV. The complete CDR3 reads CASSLDRGANVLTF.

In its sample, this clone was seen many times. Mismatch with germline at one junction end may stem from a read error. Sequencing ends 3 residues short of the CDR3 end; the germline J gene provides the rest. The J gene is TRBJ2-1, the V gene TRBV4-2; no clear D. This CDR3 spans 15 amino acids. Germline V gene data show CDR1 as LGHNA and CDR2 as YNFKEQ. The sequenced CDR3 bases are TGCGCCAGCAGCCAAGAGGCGGCAAGCAAGGATGAG. Its protein is CASSQEAASKDE. In full, the CDR3 is CASSQEAASKDEQFF.

This clone was recorded many times. The sequenced CDR3 bases are TGTGCCAGCAGTACACCCGGGGTTGTGGGCAATGAG. As protein: CASSTPGVVGNE. The entire CDR3 protein is CASSTPGVVGNEQFF. V usage is TRBV27 and J usage is TRBJ2-1, with a weak D call TRBD2 (5 bases). With the read ending 3 residues before the CDR3 end, the germline J gene is used to fill in that end. V lost 5 bases and J lost 6, with 17 bases in between. CDR1 is MNHEY and CDR2 is SMNVEV in the germline V gene (reference sequence). This CDR3 is built from 15 residues.

This clone was seen ten or more times. The read ends 3 residues early relative to the CDR3; the germline J gene fills the gap. This rearrangement joins TRBV2 to TRBJ1-1; D is ambiguous. The CDR3 has 13 amino acids. Germline V CDR1 and CDR2: SNHLY, FYNNEI. Trimming removed 6 bases at V and 1 base at J, with 9 bases between. CDR3 DNA (partial): TGTGCCAGCAGAGTATCAGGGAACACTGAA. Its translation is CASRVSGNTE. The complete CDR3 reads CASRVSGNTEAFF.

This clone has at least ten counts. The read ends 3 residues before the CDR3 terminus; that terminus is restored from the germline J gene. The rearrangement joins TRBV9 to TRBJ2-7; 8 positions match TRBD2. There are 16 residues in the CDR3. The V gene's germline CDR1 is SGDLS and CDR2 YYNGEE. Trimming at V came to 4 bases and at J to 6 bases, leaving 15 bases not matched to a gene. The covered CDR3 bases are TGTGCCAGCAGCCCAGTAGTGGGACTAGGTTCTATCGAG. This sequence encodes CASSPVVGLGSIE. The whole CDR3 protein is CASSPVVGLGSIEQYF.

The sample holds many counts of this clone. With the read ending 3 residues before the CDR3 end, the germline J gene is used to fill in that end. V gene TRBV6-1 combines with J gene TRBJ1-2, with D uncertain. Germline CDR1 MNHNS, CDR2 SASEGT. The CDR3 sequence is 15 residues long. Trimming took 4 bases from V and 2 from J, leaving 14 bases between them. CDR3 loop: CASSVETSKNYGYTF. The sequenced CDR3 bases are TGTGCCAGCAGTGTTGAGACATCCAAAAACTATGGC.

This clone was picked up many times. The DNA read from the CDR3 is TGTGCCAGCAGCCCCGGGACTACCCGGGCGCCC. This encodes CASSPGTTRAP. The full CDR3 protein is CASSPGTTRAPQHF. J is TRBJ1-5 and V is TRBV7-2; D possibly corresponds to TRBD1 (5 bases). The CDR3 end falls 3 residues outside the read, so it is completed with the germline J gene. V dropped 5 bases and J dropped 9 bases, with 17 bases sitting between them. Germline CDR1 reads SGHTA; CDR2 reads FQGNSA. This CDR3 region has 14 residues. Full variable domain (outside the CDR3, taken from reference TRBV7-2 and TRBJ1-5): GAGVSQSPSNKVTEKGKDVELRCDPISGHTALYWYRQSLGQGLEFLIYFQGNSAPDKSGLPSDRFSAERTGGSVSTLTIQRTQQEDSAVYLCASSPGTTRAPQHFGDGTRLSIL.

This clone was recorded many times. The CDR3 end lies 3 residues beyond the end of the read and is filled in from the germline J gene. V gene TRBV27 combines with J gene TRBJ2-1; D unresolved. Deletions cut 4 bases from V and 7 bases from J, with 11 bases between. CDR3 length: 13 residues. Germline V lookup: CDR1 MNHEY, CDR2 SMNVEV (reference sequence). The CDR3 sequence is CASSYGQENEQFF. The sequenced part of the CDR3 DNA is TGTGCCAGCAGTTATGGCCAGGAAAATGAG.

This clone appeared many times. With the read ending 3 residues before the CDR3 end, the germline J gene is used to fill in that end. This chain joins TRBV7-9 and TRBJ2-4; 9 bases fit TRBD1. The CDR3 has 14 amino acids. Germline V gene lookup returns CDR1 SEHNR and CDR2 FQNEAQ (reference sequence). The chain's CDR3 is CASRPGQGMGDQYF. The sequenced part of the CDR3 DNA is TGTGCCAGCAGGCCGGGACAGGGTATGGGGGAT.

There are many counts of this clone. The CDR3 extends 3 residues past the end of the read, so its final part is completed from the germline J gene. This chain joins TRBV20-1 and TRBJ1-2, with 8 nucleotides matching TRBD1. The CDR3 contains 13 residues. In germline, CDR1 is DFQATT, CDR2 SNEGSKA (reference sequence). This chain's CDR3 is CSATPDRAGGYTF. CDR3 DNA, as far as it was read: TGCAGTGCGACACCGGACAGGGCGGGCGGC.

This clone has at least ten counts. With the read ending 3 residues before the CDR3 end, the germline J gene is used to fill in that end. This rearrangement joins TRBV6-2 or TRBV6-3 to TRBJ1-6; TRBD1 is a possible D gene (5 bases). CDR1 MNHEY and CDR2 SVGEGT come from the germline V gene. Trimming pared 7 bases from V and 8 bases from J, leaving 15 bases between. The CDR3 sequence is 14 residues long. The CDR3 reads CASKFRLGDSPLHF. Incomplete CDR3 DNA: TGTGCCAGCAAATTCAGGCTAGGGGATTCACCC.

This clone occurred many times. CDR3: CSVGSGPETKNIQYF. CDR3 DNA, as far as it was read: TGCAGCGTTGGTAGCGGCCCGGAGACCAAAAACATT. The chain carries TRBV29-1 and TRBJ2-4; weak D call: TRBD2 (6 bases). Read data end 3 residues before the CDR3 end; the end is taken from the germline J gene. This CDR3 region has 15 residues. The V gene's germline CDR1 is SQVTM and CDR2 ANQGSEA. Trimming took off 4 bases at V and 2 bases at J, with 15 bases between the two ends.

This clone was picked up many times. Coverage ceases 3 residues before the CDR3 finishes, and the germline J gene fills in the end. V is TRBV7-3 and J is TRBJ2-1; 14 nucleotides align to TRBD2. Trimming took 5 bases from V and 1 from J; bases not matched to a gene: 4. The CDR3 has 17 residues. The germline gives CDR1 SGHTA, CDR2 FQGTGA. The CDR3 reads CASSPGTSGRSYNEQFF. Incomplete CDR3 DNA: TGTGCCAGCAGCCCCGGGACTAGCGGGAGATCCTACAATGAG.

On this clone: Since a much larger clone is just one base distant, this may be a read error. The CDR3 extends 3 residues past the end of the read, so its final part is completed from the germline J gene. The V and J genes are TRBV5-1 and TRBJ1-1, with D possibly TRBD1 on 6 matching bases. This CDR3 comprises 15 residues. Germline CDR1 reads SGHRS; CDR2 reads YFSETQ. V gave up 4 bases and J gave up 4 bases, with 17 bases separating them. CDR3 residues: CASSLLSQGGTEAFF. CDR3 DNA, as far as it was read: TGCGCCAGCAGCCTCCTCTCACAGGGTGGCACTGAA.

This clone was seen ten or more times. The read halts 3 residues ahead of the CDR3 end, with the missing end drawn from the germline J gene. The chain combines TRBV20-1 with TRBJ2-5, with a possible D match to TRBD2 (7 bases). The CDR3 extends over 14 amino acids. Per germline, CDR1 DFQATT and CDR2 SNEGSKA (reference sequence). The V end was cut by 5 bases, the J end by 5 bases, with 18 bases between. CDR3 DNA, as far as it was read: TGCAGTGCTTCTCACGGGGGGCCTTGGGAGACC. It yields the protein CSASHGGPWET. The entire CDR3 protein reads CSASHGGPWETQYF.

This clone was counted ten times or more. Here the CDR3 reads CASKAQSGANVLTF. The sequenced part of the CDR3 DNA is TGTGCCAGTAAAGCACAGTCTGGGGCCAACGTC. The chain is built from TRBV19 and TRBJ2-6; the D is unclear. The CDR3 end falls 3 residues outside the read, so it is completed with the germline J gene. Germline loops: CDR1 LNHDA, CDR2 SQIVND (reference sequence). The CDR3 extends over 14 amino acids. V lost 7 bases and J lost 1, with 8 bases in between. Full variable domain (remainder filled in from reference TRBV19 and TRBJ2-6): DGGITQSPKYLFRKEGQNVTLSCEQNLNHDAMYWYRQDPGQGLRLIYYSQIVNDFQKGDIAEGYSVSREKKESFPLTVTSAQKNPTAFYLCASKAQSGANVLTFGAGSRLTVL.

This clone was seen at least ten times. CDR3 DNA (partial): TGTGCCAGCAGCTTACCGGGACAGGGGAGGGATGGC. Translation gives CASSLPGQGRDG. The full-length CDR3 reads as CASSLPGQGRDGYTF. J is TRBJ1-2 and V is TRBV13; TRBD1 aligns across 10 bases. The CDR3 end lies 3 residues beyond the end of the read and is filled in from the germline J gene. Germline V CDR1 and CDR2: PRHDT, FYEKMQ (reference sequence). V was clipped by 2 bases and J by 6 bases; unmatched bases: 6. CDR3 length equals 15 residues.

This clone has at least ten counts. The observed sequence ends 3 residues before the CDR3 terminus, with the missing tail filled in from the germline J gene. V gene TRBV2 combines with J gene TRBJ2-3, with a possible D match to TRBD2 (6 bases). Germline CDR1 is SNHLY and CDR2 is FYNNEI. V lost 11 bases, J lost 6 bases, and 21 bases lay in between. The CDR3 is made up of 14 amino acids. This chain's CDR3 is CAVLRGLSTDTQYF. The DNA read from the CDR3 is TGTGCCGTCCTCCGGGGACTGTCTACCGATACG. Filled out from reference TRBV2 and TRBJ2-3, the complete variable domain reads EPEVTQTPSHQVTQMGQEVILRCVPISNHLYFYWYRQILGQKVEFLVSFYNNEISEKSEIFDDQFSVERPDGSNFTLKIRSTKLEDSAMYFCAVLRGLSTDTQYFGPGTRLTVL.